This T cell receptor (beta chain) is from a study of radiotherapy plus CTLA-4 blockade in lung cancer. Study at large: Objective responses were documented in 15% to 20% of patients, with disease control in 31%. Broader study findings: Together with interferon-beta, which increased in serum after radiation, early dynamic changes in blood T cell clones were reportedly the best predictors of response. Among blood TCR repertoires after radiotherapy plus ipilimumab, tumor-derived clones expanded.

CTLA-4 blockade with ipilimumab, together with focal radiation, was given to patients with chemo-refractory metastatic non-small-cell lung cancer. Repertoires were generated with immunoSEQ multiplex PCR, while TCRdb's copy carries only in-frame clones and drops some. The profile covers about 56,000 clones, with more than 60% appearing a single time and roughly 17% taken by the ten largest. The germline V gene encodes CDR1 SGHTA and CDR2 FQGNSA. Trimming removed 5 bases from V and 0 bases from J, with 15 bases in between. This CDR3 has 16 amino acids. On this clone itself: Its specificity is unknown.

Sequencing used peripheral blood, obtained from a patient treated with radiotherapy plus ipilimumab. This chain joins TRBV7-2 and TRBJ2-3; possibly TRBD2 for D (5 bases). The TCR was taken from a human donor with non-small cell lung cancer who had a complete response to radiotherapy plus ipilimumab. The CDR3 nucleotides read TGTGCCAGCAGCGCCCAACTAGGAGCTAGCACAGATACGCAGTATTTT. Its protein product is CASSAQLGASTDTQYF.